The next 31 T cell receptor beta chains were all read from a single sample in a study of T cell responses to AZD1222 COVID-19 vaccine (dated by TCRdb to the early 2020s). The library came from the immunoSEQ multiplex PCR assay. TCRdb retrieved this table from immuneACCESS and kept in-frame rearrangements only. Not all clones are present; in checked studies, unresolved V genes account for under half, and no reason is known for the remainder. Counted in this sample were 75,000 to 85,000 clones; about 85% of them appeared once. The ten largest clones add up to 24% of the sample. In the paper's terms, the time point label means: baseline before first vaccination. The starting material was peripheral blood, obtained on day 0 of AZD1222 vaccination. These receptors originate from an adult in good health.

The chain is built from TRBV2 and TRBJ2-5, with TRBD1 as a possible D gene (6 bases). The CDR3 length is 13 residues. The V end was cut by 8 bases, the J end by 4 bases, with 14 bases between. Germline CDR1 is SNHLY and CDR2 is FYNNEI. Here the CDR3 reads CASRKGVGETQYF. CDR3 bases: TGTGCCAGCCGCAAGGGGGTGGGAGAGACCCAGTACTTC.

The chain couples TRBV27 to TRBJ1-5, with 10 bases fitting TRBD1. V was clipped by 6 bases and J by 4 bases; unmatched bases: 6. This CDR3 spans 15 amino acids. Germline-derived CDR1 and CDR2 are MNHEY and SMNVEV (reference sequence). CDR3 nucleotides: TGTGCCAGCAGCAGGGACAGGGGACCTAATCAGCCCCAGCATTTT. It specifies CASSRDRGPNQPQHF.

The chain carries TRBV28 and TRBJ1-1; no clear D. Trimming removed 3 bases from V and 5 bases from J, with 13 bases in between. The V gene's germline CDR1 is MDHEN and CDR2 SYDVKM. The CDR3 consists of 14 residues. CDR3 residues: CASSLSTLGTEAFF. CDR3 DNA sequence: TGTGCCAGCAGTTTGTCCACCTTAGGGACTGAAGCTTTCTTT.

This rearrangement joins TRBV19 to TRBJ1-4, with 7 bases aligning to TRBD1. The CDR3 extends over 14 amino acids. Germline V CDR1 and CDR2: LNHDA, SQIVND (reference sequence). The ends lost 7 bases at V and 8 bases at J; junction bases unmatched: 10. The CDR3 region has the DNA TGTGCCAGTACCCACGGACAGGAGGGGGAAAAACTGTTTTTT. Protein sequence: CASTHGQEGEKLFF.

This clone was recorded once. The rearrangement uses TRBV28 and TRBJ2-1; 7 positions agree with TRBD1. V dropped 5 bases and J dropped 1; count of bases not matched to a gene: 5. The length of the CDR3 is 15 residues. In germline, CDR1 is MDHEN, CDR2 SYDVKM. CDR3 protein: CASSPHRGSYNEQFF. The CDR3 bases are TGTGCCAGCAGTCCCCACAGGGGTTCCTACAATGAGCAGTTCTTC.

The chain employs TRBV11-2 and TRBJ2-1; D is unclear. CDR3 size: 15 residues. Germline values: CDR1 SGHAT, CDR2 FQNNGV. Trimming removed 5 bases at V and 6 bases at J, with 17 bases between. DNA of the CDR3: TGTGCCAGCAGCCTTCAGCGAGTGGGAATCAATGAGCAGTTCTTC. Translating gives CASSLQRVGINEQFF.

The genes are TRBV7-2 and TRBJ2-3, with D tentatively TRBD2 (6 bases). The germline V and J ends were trimmed by 6 bases and 5 bases, with 24 bases remaining between them. CDR1 is SGHTA and CDR2 is FQGNSA in the germline V gene. CDR3 size: 17 residues. The DNA of the CDR3 is TGTGCCAGCAGTCTTCGTTTCGGGGCTAGCGAGAGAGATACGCAGTATTTT. It yields the protein CASSLRFGASERDTQYF.

This chain uses TRBV7-2 with TRBJ2-7; 12 nucleotides align to TRBD2. The CDR3 contains 17 residues. V lost 3 bases and J lost 7; bases outside the gene matches: 13. CDR1 and CDR2 (germline): SGHTA, FQGNSA. CDR3 nucleotide sequence: TGTGCCAGCAGCTTGCGCGCCCTAGCGGGAGGGATCTTTGAGCAGTACTTC. Residues: CASSLRALAGGIFEQYF.

The V call is TRBV18, the J call TRBJ2-5, with a weak D call TRBD1 (6 bases). The CDR3 is 13 amino acids. Germline V lookup: CDR1 KGHSH, CDR2 LQKENI. Trimming removed 6 bases from V and 6 bases from J, with 14 bases in between. In nucleotides, the CDR3 is TGTGCCAGCTCTCCTGGGGGCAGGAAGACCCAGTACTTC. It codes for CASSPGGRKTQYF. The full variable domain, in which reference TRBV18 and TRBJ2-5 provide the parts outside the CDR3, is NAGVMQNPRHLVRRRGQEARLRCSPMKGHSHVYWYRQLPEEGLKFMVYLQKENIIDESGMPKERFSAEFPKEGPSILRIQQVVRGDSAAYFCASSPGGRKTQYFGPGTRLLVL.

The chain uses TRBV5-1 and TRBJ1-4; D remains unclear. CDR1 and CDR2 (germline): SGHRS, YFSETQ. The CDR3 runs 14 residues. Trimming cost V 0 bases and J 8 bases, with 11 bases left between them. DNA of the CDR3: TGCGCCAGCAGCTTGGGAGGGAAGAAGGAAAAACTGTTTTTT. Protein product: CASSLGGKKEKLFF.

This rearrangement joins TRBV19 to TRBJ2-1; D call uncertain. Trimming stripped 5 bases from V and 6 bases from J, with 8 bases between. The CDR3 spans 12 residues. Germline CDR1 is LNHDA and CDR2 is SQIVND (reference sequence). The CDR3: CASSLGPNEQFF. CDR3 sequence (DNA): TGTGCCAGTAGTCTCGGACCCAATGAGCAGTTCTTC.

The V gene is TRBV6-2 or TRBV6-3, the J gene TRBJ2-3; D not certain. This CDR3 region has 14 residues. V lost 2 bases and J lost 3, with 9 bases in between. Germline V gene sequence: CDR1 MNHEY, CDR2 SVGEGT. The CDR3 loop reads CASSYGRATDTQYF. CDR3 nucleotides: TGTGCCAGCAGTTACGGGCGCGCGACAGATACGCAGTATTTT.

V is TRBV5-5 and J is TRBJ1-1; no reliable D call. This CDR3 contains 16 residues. CDR1 is SGHKS, CDR2 YYEKEE, per germline (reference sequence). V lost 0 bases, J lost 5 bases, and 17 bases lay in between. CDR3 bases: TGTGCCAGCAGCTTGGGCCCCGGTCGCGAGGTGACTGAAGCTTTCTTT. Residues: CASSLGPGREVTEAFF. The full variable domain, with the rest looked up from reference TRBV5-5 and TRBJ1-1, is DAGVTQSPTHLIKTRGQQVTLRCSPISGHKSVSWYQQVLGQGPQFIFQYYEKEERGRGNFPDRFSARQFPNYSSELNVNALLLGDSALYLCASSLGPGREVTEAFFGQGTRLTVV.

The chain couples TRBV19 to TRBJ2-1; 9 bases map to TRBD1. Losses at the gene ends were 7 bases for V and 1 base for J; bases not matched to a gene: 8. Germline lookup yields CDR1 LNHDA and CDR2 SQIVND (reference sequence). This CDR3 contains 16 residues. The CDR3 loop reads CASTLTGTGSYNEQFF. In nucleotides, the CDR3 is TGTGCCAGTACCCTAACCGGGACAGGGTCCTACAATGAGCAGTTCTTC.

V gene TRBV2 combines with J gene TRBJ2-5; D possibly corresponds to TRBD2 (6 bases). Germline V gives CDR1 SNHLY, CDR2 FYNNEI. Trimming pared 4 bases from V and 5 bases from J, leaving 14 bases between. The CDR3 spans 14 residues. The CDR3, as DNA: TGTGCCAGCAGTGTGGGGGGATGGAAGGAGACCCAGTACTTC. It yields the protein CASSVGGWKETQYF.

The V call is TRBV5-1, the J call TRBJ1-1; D may be TRBD1 (6 bases). CDR3 length: 14 residues. CDR1 SGHRS and CDR2 YFSETQ come from the germline V gene. V dropped 1 base and J dropped 1 base, with 8 bases sitting between them. The DNA for the CDR3 is TGCGCCAGCAGCTTGACAGGGACGAACACTGAAGCTTTCTTT. It codes for CASSLTGTNTEAFF.

The chain combines TRBV11-3 with TRBJ1-4; TRBD1 agrees at 9 bases. The CDR3 has 14 residues. The germline gives CDR1 SGHNT, CDR2 YENEEA. The V segment lost 8 bases and the J segment 5 bases; nucleotides outside the gene matches: 6. CDR3 loop: CASAPGQGNEKLFF. CDR3 in DNA: TGTGCCAGCGCGCCGGGACAGGGCAATGAAAAACTGTTTTTT.

In this sample, this clone turned up once. CDR3 nucleotide sequence: TGTGCCAGTAGTCCCAGGGACAGAGGGGCTGGAAACACCATATATTTT. Its translation: CASSPRDRGAGNTIYF. The chain is built from TRBV19 and TRBJ1-3, with 7 bases matching TRBD1. CDR1 LNHDA and CDR2 SQIVND come from the germline V gene (reference sequence). The CDR3 is 16 amino acids. J gave up 2 bases and V 5 bases, and 9 bases lay outside the gene matches.

The V gene is TRBV5-4, the J gene TRBJ2-1, with 8 bases fitting TRBD2. V shed 4 bases and J 9 bases; nucleotides not matched to a gene: 9. CDR1 is SGHNT and CDR2 is YYREEE in the germline V gene (reference sequence). CDR3 size: 14 residues. CDR3: CASSRESLAGEQFF. CDR3 DNA sequence: TGTGCCAGCAGCCGCGAATCGCTAGCGGGTGAGCAGTTCTTC.

The chain uses TRBV27 and TRBJ1-5; the match to TRBD1 covers 8 bases. Germline CDR1 and CDR2: MNHEY and SMNVEV (reference sequence). The CDR3 loop spans 17 amino acids. Unmatched junction bases numbered 6, after V lost 2 bases and J lost 0 bases. The CDR3 DNA follows: TGTGCCAGCAGTTTAAGAGGACAGGGATATAGCAATCAGCCCCAGCATTTT. Amino acids: CASSLRGQGYSNQPQHF.

V and J are TRBV27 and TRBJ1-4; D might be TRBD1 (6 bases). Germline V CDR1 and CDR2: MNHEY, SMNVEV (reference sequence). V dropped 4 bases and J dropped 3 bases, with 12 bases sitting between them. The CDR3 has 15 amino acids. CDR3 coding DNA: TGTGCCAGCAGTTACAGGGCCCCGGCTAATGAAAAACTGTTTTTT. It specifies CASSYRAPANEKLFF.

The chain has TRBV5-4 and TRBJ2-1; D call uncertain. The CDR3 length is 17 residues. Trimming took 1 base from V and 6 from J, leaving 20 bases between them. CDR1 SGHNT and CDR2 YYREEE come from the germline V gene (reference sequence). For the CDR3, the DNA is TGTGCCAGCAGCTTGATGGGTTCAGGCGCCTTCGGCAATGAGCAGTTCTTC. Its protein is CASSLMGSGAFGNEQFF.

The chain's CDR3 is CASRTTGGNTGELFF. In DNA form, the CDR3 reads TGTGCCAGTAGAACTACAGGGGGAAACACCGGGGAGCTGTTTTTT. The rearrangement links TRBV19 to TRBJ2-2, with 8 bases that match TRBD1. Germline V gene sequence: CDR1 LNHDA, CDR2 SQIVND (reference sequence). The CDR3 is made up of 15 amino acids. V shed 6 bases, J shed 2 bases, and the junction held 5 bases outside the gene matches.

Concerning this clone itself: This specimen includes other DNA sequences encoding the same CDR3. The chain links TRBV24-1 to TRBJ2-3, with D hard to call. The V end was cut by 2 bases, the J end by 6 bases, with 2 bases between. The germline CDR1 and CDR2 sequences are KGHDR and SFDVKD. The CDR3 length is 11 residues. CDR3 nucleotides: TGTGCCACCAGTGATTCGGATACGCAGTATTTT. Amino acids: CATSDSDTQYF.

The J gene is TRBJ1-5, the V gene TRBV12-3 or TRBV12-4; D remains unclear. Trimming cost V 5 bases and J 2 bases, with 7 bases left between them. The CDR3 contains 13 residues. This chain's CDR3 is CASSQQGNQPQHF. In nucleotides, the CDR3 is TGTGCCAGCAGTCAGCAGGGCAATCAGCCCCAGCATTTT.

This clone occurred a few times. The chain has TRBV2 and TRBJ2-1, with D possibly matching TRBD1 (5 bases). With 7 bases removed from V and 5 bases from J, the gap between germline ends came to 9 bases. This CDR3 is 12 amino acids long. Per the germline V gene, CDR1 is SNHLY and CDR2 is FYNNEI. The CDR3 loop reads CASTWGDNEQFF. In nucleotides, the CDR3 is TGTGCCAGCACGTGGGGCGACAATGAGCAGTTCTTC.

The chain joins TRBV29-1 to TRBJ1-1; no reliable D call. CDR1 and CDR2 (germline): SQVTM, ANQGSEA. CDR3 length equals 13 residues. The V end was cut by 1 base, the J end by 5 bases, with 11 bases between. CDR3 in DNA: TGCAGCGTTGAAGGTGAGTTTCAGACTGAAGCTTTCTTT. This translates into CSVEGEFQTEAFF.

The chain joins TRBV14 to TRBJ2-7; either TRBD1 or TRBD2 may supply D (5 bases each). Trimming removed 0 bases from V and 2 bases from J, with 17 bases in between. The CDR3 totals 17 residues. From germline, CDR1 is SGHDN and CDR2 FVKESK. CDR3 nucleotides: TGTGCCAGCAGCCAAGATGTTCGGGGCCCCCACACCTACGAGCAGTACTTC. As protein: CASSQDVRGPHTYEQYF.

The CDR3 spells CASSSLRGTEAFF. The CDR3 DNA is TGTGCCAGCAGTTCGCTCAGGGGAACTGAAGCTTTCTTT. This rearrangement joins TRBV12-3 or TRBV12-4 to TRBJ1-1; D might be TRBD1 (6 bases). V lost 4 bases and J 5 bases, leaving 11 bases between the germline ends. The CDR3 extends over 13 amino acids.

This sequence joins TRBV5-4 and TRBJ2-3, with 9 bases lining up with TRBD2. The CDR3 extends over 16 amino acids. The germline CDR1 and CDR2 sequences are SGHNT and YYREEE (reference sequence). V dropped 3 bases and J dropped 2; count of bases not matched to a gene: 7. CDR3 coding DNA: TGTGCCAGCAGCTCCCTGGCTAGCGGGACCACAGATACGCAGTATTTT. This encodes CASSSLASGTTDTQYF.

The chain has TRBV12-5 and TRBJ2-5; no firm D call. Germline loops: CDR1 LGHNT, CDR2 FRNRAP. CDR3 size: 13 residues. V was shortened by 1 base and J by 3 bases, with 6 bases between the two germline ends. CDR3 region: CASGLDWKETQYF. The DNA of the CDR3 is TGTGCTAGTGGTTTGGACTGGAAAGAGACCCAGTACTTC.